This T cell receptor beta chain is drawn from a study of T cell changes during pregnancy in multiple sclerosis. Trimming took 8 bases from V and 7 from J, leaving 17 bases between them. This CDR3 contains 13 residues. Germline loops: CDR1 SEHNR, CDR2 FQNEAQ (reference sequence). This table comes from immunoSEQ multiplex PCR, and its TCRdb copy is limited to in-frame clones, with some not included. In the table there are 110,000 or so clones, over 85% of which are singletons. This chain links TRBV7-9 with TRBJ1-1; D perhaps matches TRBD1 (5 bases). Here the sequenced sample was peripheral blood, taken before pregnancy. This clonotype was sampled from a female donor with multiple sclerosis, enrolled in a pregnancy study. CDR3 coding DNA: TGTGCCAGCTCTCGGGGGTCGCCGTATGAAGCTTTCTTT. It yields the protein CASSRGSPYEAFF.